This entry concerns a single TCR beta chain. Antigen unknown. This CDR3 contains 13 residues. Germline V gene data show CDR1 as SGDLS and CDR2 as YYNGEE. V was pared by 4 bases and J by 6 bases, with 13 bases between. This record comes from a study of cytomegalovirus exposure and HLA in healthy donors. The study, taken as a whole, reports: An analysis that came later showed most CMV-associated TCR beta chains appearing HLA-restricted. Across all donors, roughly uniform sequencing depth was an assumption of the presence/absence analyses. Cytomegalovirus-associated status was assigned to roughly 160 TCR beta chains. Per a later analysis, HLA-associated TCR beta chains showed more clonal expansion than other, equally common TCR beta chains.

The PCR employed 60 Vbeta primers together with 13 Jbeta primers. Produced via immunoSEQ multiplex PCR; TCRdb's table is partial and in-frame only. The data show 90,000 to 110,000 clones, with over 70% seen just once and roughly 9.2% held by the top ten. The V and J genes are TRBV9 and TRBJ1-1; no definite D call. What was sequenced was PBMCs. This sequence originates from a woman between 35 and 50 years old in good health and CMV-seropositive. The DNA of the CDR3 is TGTGCCAGCAGCCGCTGGGCGCGCGCTGAAGCTTTCTTT. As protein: CASSRWARAEAFF.